A single sample gave rise to the 27 T cell receptor beta chains below, sequenced in a study of blood T cell repertoires in COVID-19. Sequencing was performed with immunoSEQ multiplex PCR; in TCRdb, only in-frame clones are kept and a portion is missing. The sample has some 490,000 clones; about 85% are singletons. Sequenced: PBMCs or T cells enriched from blood (not recorded which). The origin of the receptors is a woman aged 60 to 75 who had recovered from COVID-19.

The V and J genes are TRBV25-1 and TRBJ1-2, with a possible D match to TRBD1 (5 bases). The germline gives CDR1 MGHDK, CDR2 SYGVNS. The CDR3 runs to 14 residues. V lost 4 bases and J 4 bases, leaving 13 bases between the germline ends. In DNA form, the CDR3 reads TGTGCCAGCAGTGTAGGGGTTGTTTCCTATGGCTACACCTTC. Amino acid sequence: CASSVGVVSYGYTF.

The chain combines TRBV14 with TRBJ1-5; D ambiguous. Germline CDR1 and CDR2: SGHDN and FVKESK. The CDR3 spans 12 residues. V lost 1 base and J 10 bases, leaving 8 bases between the germline ends. The CDR3 DNA reads TGTGCCAGCAGCCAAGGGAGTCAACCCCAGCATTTT. Its protein is CASSQGSQPQHF.

About this clone: Other DNA sequences in this sample translate to the same CDR3. This rearrangement joins TRBV6-5 to TRBJ2-7; perhaps TRBD2 as D (5 bases). Germline values: CDR1 MNHEY, CDR2 SVGAGI. The CDR3 extends over 12 amino acids. Trimming stripped 6 bases from V and 3 bases from J, with 9 bases between. The CDR3 DNA is TGTGCCAGCAGCCGGGGTTTCTACGAGCAGTACTTC. Amino acids: CASSRGFYEQYF.

This chain links TRBV2 with TRBJ1-5; D remains unclear. The CDR3 totals 15 residues. The ends were cut back, 6 bases at V and 2 bases at J, with 14 bases in the middle. Germline loops: CDR1 SNHLY, CDR2 FYNNEI. This CDR3 is CASSWRDRGNQPQHF. The CDR3 DNA reads TGTGCCAGCAGCTGGAGGGATCGCGGCAATCAGCCCCAGCATTTT.

This chain links TRBV6-1 with TRBJ2-2, with 9 bases matching TRBD1. V was clipped by 4 bases and J by 0 bases; unmatched bases: 3. The CDR3 sequence is 16 residues long. Per the germline V gene, CDR1 is MNHNS and CDR2 is SASEGT. As DNA, the CDR3 is TGTGCCAGCAGTGCCCGGACAGGGGCGAACACCGGGGAGCTGTTTTTT. Its translation: CASSARTGANTGELFF.

This clone was recorded only once. This sequence joins TRBV6-5 and TRBJ1-1; tentative D call: TRBD1 (6 bases). The CDR3 consists of 15 residues. The V gene lost 6 bases and the J gene lost 0 bases, with 14 bases spanning the gap. Germline values: CDR1 MNHEY, CDR2 SVGAGI. The CDR3 here is CASRRTVSLNTEAFF. CDR3 in DNA: TGTGCCAGCAGGAGGACAGTATCCTTGAACACTGAAGCTTTCTTT.

The chain employs TRBV7-2 and TRBJ1-6; 8 positions agree with TRBD1. After removal of 3 bases from V and 10 bases from J, the junction contained 5 bases not matched to a gene. This CDR3 is built from 14 residues. Germline CDR1 and CDR2: SGHTA and FQGNSA. CDR3 sequence: CASSLTGVESPLHF. DNA for the CDR3: TGTGCCAGCAGCTTGACAGGGGTAGAGTCACCCCTCCACTTT.

The chain joins TRBV27 to TRBJ2-6; TRBD2 is a possible D gene (6 bases). This CDR3 is built from 14 residues. V was trimmed by 5 bases and J by 7 bases, leaving 12 bases between them. Germline-derived CDR1 and CDR2 are MNHEY and SMNVEV (reference sequence). CDR3 protein: CASSAPGVANVLTF. CDR3 coding DNA: TGTGCCAGCAGTGCTCCGGGGGTTGCCAACGTCCTGACTTTC.

V and J are TRBV19 and TRBJ2-1; maybe TRBD2 (6 bases). Germline loops: CDR1 LNHDA, CDR2 SQIVND (reference sequence). Trimming removed 5 bases at V and 7 bases at J, with 21 bases between. The CDR3 has 16 residues. The CDR3 nucleotides read TGTGCCAGTAGTCTCACCCCCCGGACTAATTGGAATGAGCAGTTCTTC. Its translation is CASSLTPRTNWNEQFF.

J is TRBJ1-1 and V is TRBV29-1; no definite D call. The CDR3 runs 14 residues. Germline V gene data show CDR1 as SQVTM and CDR2 as ANQGSEA. V shed 7 bases and J shed 5 bases, with 20 bases lying between them. CDR3 in amino acids: CSAWPGGRFTEAFF. In DNA form, the CDR3 reads TGCAGCGCCTGGCCAGGAGGGAGATTTACTGAAGCTTTCTTT. Full variable domain (missing parts from reference TRBV29-1 and TRBJ1-1): SAVISQKPSRDICQRGTSLTIQCQVDSQVTMMFWYRQQPGQSLTLIATANQGSEATYESGFVIDKFPISRPNLTFSTLTVSNMSPEDSSIYLCSAWPGGRFTEAFFGQGTRLTVV.

This sequence joins TRBV3-1 (or the pseudogene TRBV3-2) and TRBJ2-3; TRBD2 matches 13 bases. J was trimmed by 4 bases and V by 5 bases; bases with no gene match: 3. Germline V gene sequence: CDR1 LGHDT, CDR2 YNNKEL (reference sequence). The CDR3 runs to 15 residues. The CDR3 here is CASSSTSGGADTQYF. The CDR3 DNA is TGTGCCAGCAGCTCCACTAGCGGGGGGGCAGATACGCAGTATTTT.

This chain links TRBV11-2 with TRBJ1-3; tentative D call: TRBD1 (5 bases). Germline V gene lookup returns CDR1 SGHAT and CDR2 FQNNGV. There are 16 residues in the CDR3. Trimming cost V 0 bases and J 2 bases, with 11 bases left between them. The CDR3 region is CASSLERVRAGNTIYF. The CDR3 coding sequence is TGTGCCAGCAGCTTAGAACGAGTCAGGGCTGGAAACACCATATATTTT.

The rearrangement links TRBV5-4 to TRBJ1-1; D gene uncertain. Per germline, CDR1 SGHNT and CDR2 YYREEE (reference sequence). The CDR3 length is 15 residues. Between the trimmed V and J ends, which lost 0 bases and 1 base, there was a span of 10 bases. The CDR3 DNA sequence: TGTGCCAGCAGCTTGGACGTCACTGGGAACACTGAAGCTTTCTTT. Its translation is CASSLDVTGNTEAFF.

The chain couples TRBV6-5 to TRBJ2-2; perhaps TRBD1 as D (7 bases). The CDR3 totals 14 residues. Trimming took 7 bases from V and 7 from J, leaving 16 bases between them. CDR1 MNHEY and CDR2 SVGAGI come from the germline V gene. The CDR3 nucleotides are TGTGCCAGCAAGGTTCAGGGGGGAGTCGGGGAGCTGTTTTTT. Protein sequence: CASKVQGGVGELFF.

J is TRBJ1-2 and V is TRBV6-5; no reliable D call. The germline gives CDR1 MNHEY, CDR2 SVGAGI. The CDR3 totals 12 residues. V lost 7 bases to trimming and J lost 5 bases, with 11 bases between them. CDR3: CASTGIGYGYTF. The CDR3 DNA sequence: TGTGCCAGCACTGGTATCGGGTATGGCTACACCTTC.

This clone was seen only once. The rearrangement joins TRBV4-1 to TRBJ1-3; D is possibly TRBD1 (6 bases). V gave up 3 bases and J gave up 0 bases, with 18 bases separating them. This CDR3 has 18 amino acids. Germline V gene lookup returns CDR1 MGHRA and CDR2 YSYEKL. The CDR3 region has the DNA TGCGCCAGCAGCCACATTACCAGGGGTCTGAGCTCTGGAAACACCATATATTTT. It specifies CASSHITRGLSSGNTIYF.

In this sample, this clone turned up once. The chain links TRBV3-1 (or the pseudogene TRBV3-2) to TRBJ2-2; D is perhaps TRBD1 (5 bases). The CDR3 is made up of 18 amino acids. Trimming removed 0 bases at V and 5 bases at J, with 19 bases between. From germline, CDR1 is LGHDT and CDR2 YNNKEL (reference sequence). The CDR3 here is CASSQETAKGEWTGELFF. Written as DNA, the CDR3 is TGTGCCAGCAGCCAAGAAACGGCCAAAGGGGAATGGACCGGGGAGCTGTTTTTT.

The table lists this clone with a count of one. CDR3 DNA: TGTGCCTGGAGTATTCGGCACAGGGAAGGCTATGGCTACACCTTC. As protein: CAWSIRHREGYGYTF. The J gene is TRBJ1-2, the V gene TRBV30, with D possibly being TRBD1 (6 bases). Germline CDR1 reads GTSNPN; CDR2 reads SVGIG (reference sequence). V was clipped by 2 bases and J by 4 bases, with 17 bases between them. This CDR3 has 15 amino acids.

The gene calls are TRBV3-1 (or the pseudogene TRBV3-2) and TRBJ1-3; D remains ambiguous. The V gene lost 7 bases and the J gene lost 0 bases, with 10 bases spanning the gap. The germline CDR1 and CDR2 sequences are LGHDT and YNNKEL (reference sequence). The CDR3 length is 14 residues. The CDR3 DNA sequence: TGTGCCAGCACCTTCGCGAGCTCTGGAAACACCATATATTTT. Translation gives CASTFASSGNTIYF.

This rearrangement joins TRBV18 to TRBJ1-1; maybe TRBD1 (5 bases). This CDR3 is 13 amino acids long. CDR1 KGHSH and CDR2 LQKENI come from the germline V gene. The germline V and J ends were trimmed by 6 bases and 2 bases, with 10 bases remaining between them. CDR3 nucleotides: TGTGCCAGCTCTGGGGGGTCAAACACTGAAGCTTTCTTT. This codes for CASSGGSNTEAFF.

This sequence joins TRBV2 and TRBJ1-5, with 8 bases matching TRBD1. The CDR3 totals 15 residues. Germline V gene data show CDR1 as SNHLY and CDR2 as FYNNEI. V trimming: 4 bases; J trimming: 2 bases; junction bases outside the gene matches: 4. The CDR3, as DNA: TGTGCCAGCAGTGCACAGGGGGTACGCAATCAGCCCCAGCATTTT. As protein: CASSAQGVRNQPQHF.

The chain uses TRBV2 and TRBJ1-5; D may be TRBD1 (5 bases). The V and J ends lost 7 bases and 0 bases respectively, with 13 bases between them. The CDR3 consists of 15 residues. Germline V gene data show CDR1 as SNHLY and CDR2 as FYNNEI. CDR3 region: CASKTGSNSNQPQHF. Written as DNA, the CDR3 is TGTGCCAGCAAAACAGGCTCTAATAGCAATCAGCCCCAGCATTTT.

This sequence joins TRBV2 and TRBJ1-4; the match to TRBD1 covers 12 bases. There are 16 residues in the CDR3. V lost 4 bases to trimming and J lost 8 bases; unmatched junction nucleotides: 8. From germline, CDR1 is SNHLY and CDR2 FYNNEI. The CDR3: CASSGGQGALWEKLFF. The CDR3 bases are TGTGCCAGCAGTGGGGGACAGGGGGCCCTTTGGGAAAAACTGTTTTTT.

The gene calls are TRBV30 and TRBJ1-6, with TRBD1 matching 9 bases. The ends lost 3 bases at V and 5 bases at J; junction bases unmatched: 8. CDR1 and CDR2 from the germline V gene are GTSNPN and SVGIG (reference sequence). The CDR3 consists of 16 residues. In nucleotides, the CDR3 is TGTGCCTGGAGCCGGGACAGGGCATTTAATAATTCACCCCTCCACTTT. The encoded protein is CAWSRDRAFNNSPLHF.

The rearrangement uses TRBV19 and TRBJ1-1; 8 nucleotides line up with TRBD1. Germline values: CDR1 LNHDA, CDR2 SQIVND (reference sequence). After removal of 4 bases from V and 1 base from J, the junction contained 5 bases not matched to a gene. The CDR3 has 15 amino acids. CDR3 DNA: TGTGCCAGTAGTAGCTCGGACAGGGCGAACACTGAAGCTTTCTTT. As protein: CASSSSDRANTEAFF.

This chain uses TRBV18 with TRBJ1-1; D not certain. The germline V and J ends were trimmed by 2 bases and 6 bases, with 13 bases remaining between them. This CDR3 contains 14 residues. Germline V gene sequence: CDR1 KGHSH, CDR2 LQKENI. In DNA, the CDR3 is TGTGCCAGCTCACCAGGGGTAGCGGTCGCTGAAGCTTTCTTT. This translates into CASSPGVAVAEAFF.

Remarks on this clone: Distinct nucleotide sequences in the sample also encode this CDR3. This chain links TRBV5-1 with TRBJ2-7; 7 nucleotides align to TRBD1. The ends lost 2 bases at V and 0 bases at J; junction bases unmatched: 2. The CDR3 spans 14 residues. CDR1 SGHRS and CDR2 YFSETQ come from the germline V gene. In nucleotides, the CDR3 is TGCGCCAGCAGCTTAGGGGGCACCTCCTACGAGCAGTACTTC. Protein sequence: CASSLGGTSYEQYF.